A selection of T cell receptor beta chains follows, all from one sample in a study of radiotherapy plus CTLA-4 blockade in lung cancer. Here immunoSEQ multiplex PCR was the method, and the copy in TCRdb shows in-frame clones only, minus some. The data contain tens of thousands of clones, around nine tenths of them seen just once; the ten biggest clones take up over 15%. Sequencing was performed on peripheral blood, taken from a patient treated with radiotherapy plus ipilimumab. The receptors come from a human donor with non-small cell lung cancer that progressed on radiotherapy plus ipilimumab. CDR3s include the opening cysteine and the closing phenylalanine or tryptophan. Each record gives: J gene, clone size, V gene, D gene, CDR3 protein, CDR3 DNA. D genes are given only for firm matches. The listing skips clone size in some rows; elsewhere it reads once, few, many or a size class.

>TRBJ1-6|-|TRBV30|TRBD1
CAWSQGQGTSPLHF
TGTGCCTGGAGCCAAGGACAGGGCACCTCACCCCTCCACTTT
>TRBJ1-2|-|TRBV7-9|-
CASSLGGNYGYTF
TGTGCCAGCAGCTTAGGCGGAAACTATGGCTACACCTTC
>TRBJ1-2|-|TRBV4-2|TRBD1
CASSSGTERYGYTF
TGTGCCAGCAGCTCAGGGACAGAGCGCTATGGCTACACCTTC
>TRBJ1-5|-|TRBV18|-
CASSPGIDSSWPQHF
TGTGCCAGCTCACCAGGTATAGACAGTAGCTGGCCCCAGCATTTT
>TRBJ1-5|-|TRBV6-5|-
CASSRRDSNQPQHF
TGTGCCAGCAGCCGCCGGGATAGCAATCAGCCCCAGCATTTT
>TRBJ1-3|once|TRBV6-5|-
CASRDSGNTIYF
TGTGCCAGCAGGGACTCTGGAAACACCATATATTTT
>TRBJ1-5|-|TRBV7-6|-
CASSLANGGAENQPQHF
TGTGCCAGCAGCTTAGCTAACGGGGGTGCGGAGAATCAGCCCCAGCATTTT
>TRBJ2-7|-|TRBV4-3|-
CASSQDLLGAATYEQYF
TGCGCCAGCAGCCAAGATCTTTTGGGGGCAGCCACCTACGAGCAGTACTTC
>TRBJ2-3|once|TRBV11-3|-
CASSPSRGTDTQYF
TGTGCCAGCAGCCCCTCAAGGGGGACAGATACGCAGTATTTT
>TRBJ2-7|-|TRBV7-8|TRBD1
CASSAGQVGYEQYF
TGTGCCAGCAGCGCCGGACAGGTGGGCTACGAGCAGTACTTC
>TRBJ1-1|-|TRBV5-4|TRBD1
CASSFPGGRDTEAFF
TGTGCCAGCAGCTTCCCAGGGGGGCGGGACACTGAAGCTTTCTTT
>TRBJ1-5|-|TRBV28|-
CASSLFGGVNQPQHF
TGTGCCAGCAGTCTCTTTGGCGGGGTCAATCAGCCCCAGCATTTT
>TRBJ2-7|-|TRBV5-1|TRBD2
CASSLLVSGSAYEQYF
TGCGCCAGCAGCTTGCTGGTTAGCGGGAGTGCCTACGAGCAGTACTTC
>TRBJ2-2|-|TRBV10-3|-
CAISGGTGELFF
TGTGCCATCAGCGGGGGCACCGGGGAGCTGTTTTTT
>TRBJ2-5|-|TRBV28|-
CASSLRHQETQYF
TGTGCCAGCAGTTTACGACACCAAGAGACCCAGTACTTC
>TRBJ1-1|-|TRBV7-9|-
CASSPGRLMISSTEAFF
TGTGCCAGCAGCCCAGGTAGGCTCATGATCTCAAGCACTGAAGCTTTCTTT
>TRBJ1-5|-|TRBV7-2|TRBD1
CASSTGQGGNQPQHF
TGTGCCAGCAGCACCGGACAGGGCGGCAATCAGCCCCAGCATTTT
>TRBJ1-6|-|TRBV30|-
CAWSKGKNSPLHF
TGTGCCTGGAGTAAAGGGAAAAATTCACCCCTCCACTTT
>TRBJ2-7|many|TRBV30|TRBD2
CAWSVSQGGYEQYF
TGTGCCTGGAGTGTATCTCAGGGAGGGTACGAGCAGTACTTC
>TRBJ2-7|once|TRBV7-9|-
CASSFRGYEQYF
TGTGCCAGCAGCTTTCGTGGTTACGAGCAGTACTTC
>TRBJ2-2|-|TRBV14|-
CASSRILGGELFF
TGTGCCAGCAGTCGCATTCTCGGCGGGGAGCTGTTTTTT
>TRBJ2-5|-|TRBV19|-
CASKAPGVETQYF
TGTGCCAGTAAAGCCCCAGGGGTTGAGACCCAGTACTTC
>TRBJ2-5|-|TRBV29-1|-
CSVPQRGSGQETQYF
TGCAGCGTGCCCCAGCGTGGGAGTGGACAAGAGACCCAGTACTTC
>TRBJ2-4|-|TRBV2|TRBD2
CASSLGLAENIQYF
TGTGCCAGCAGTCTAGGACTAGCGGAAAACATTCAGTACTTC